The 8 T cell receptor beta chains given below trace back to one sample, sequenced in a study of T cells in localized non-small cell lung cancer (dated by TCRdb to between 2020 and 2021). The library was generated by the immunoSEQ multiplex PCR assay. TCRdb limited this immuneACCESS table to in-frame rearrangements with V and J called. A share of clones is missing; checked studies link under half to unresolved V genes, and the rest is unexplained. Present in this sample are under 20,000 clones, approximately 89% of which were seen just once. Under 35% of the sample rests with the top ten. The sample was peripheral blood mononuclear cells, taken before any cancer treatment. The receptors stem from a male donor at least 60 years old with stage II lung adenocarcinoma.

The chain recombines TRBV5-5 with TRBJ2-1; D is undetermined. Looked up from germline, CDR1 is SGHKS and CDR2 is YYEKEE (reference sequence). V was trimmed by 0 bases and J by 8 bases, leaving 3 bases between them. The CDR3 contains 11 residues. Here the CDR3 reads CASSLGHEQFF. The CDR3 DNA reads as TGTGCCAGCAGCTTGGGCCATGAGCAGTTCTTC.

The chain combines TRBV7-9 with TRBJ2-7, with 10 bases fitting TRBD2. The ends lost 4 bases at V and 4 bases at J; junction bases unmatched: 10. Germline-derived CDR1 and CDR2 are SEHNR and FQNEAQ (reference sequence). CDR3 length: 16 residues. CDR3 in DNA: TGTGCCAGCAGCTCGCCTACCGGACTAGCGGCTTACGAGCAGTACTTC. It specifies CASSSPTGLAAYEQYF.

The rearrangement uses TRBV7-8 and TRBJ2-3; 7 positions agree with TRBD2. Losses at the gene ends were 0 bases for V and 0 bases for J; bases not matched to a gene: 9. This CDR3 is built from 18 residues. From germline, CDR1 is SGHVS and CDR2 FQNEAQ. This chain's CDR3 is CASSLAELAGVSTDTQYF. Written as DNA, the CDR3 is TGTGCCAGCAGCTTAGCGGAATTGGCGGGAGTGAGCACAGATACGCAGTATTTT.

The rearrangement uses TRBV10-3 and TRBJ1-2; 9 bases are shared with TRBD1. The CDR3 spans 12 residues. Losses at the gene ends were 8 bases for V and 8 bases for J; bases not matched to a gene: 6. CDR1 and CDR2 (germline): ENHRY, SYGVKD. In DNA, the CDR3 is TGTGCCATCCGGGACAGGGAAGAAGGCTACACCTTC. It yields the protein CAIRDREEGYTF.

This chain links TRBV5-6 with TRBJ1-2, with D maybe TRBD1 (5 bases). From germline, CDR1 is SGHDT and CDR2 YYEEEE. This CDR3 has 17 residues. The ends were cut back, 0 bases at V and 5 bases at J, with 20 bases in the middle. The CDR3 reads CASSLVLYTREEYGYTF. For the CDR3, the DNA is TGTGCCAGCAGCTTGGTCTTATATACCAGGGAGGAATATGGCTACACCTTC.

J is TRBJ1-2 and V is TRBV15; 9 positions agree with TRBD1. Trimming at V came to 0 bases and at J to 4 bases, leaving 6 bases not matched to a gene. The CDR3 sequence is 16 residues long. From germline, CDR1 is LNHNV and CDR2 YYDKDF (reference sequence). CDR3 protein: CATSREGGQGLYGYTF. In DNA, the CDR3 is TGTGCCACCAGCAGAGAAGGGGGACAGGGCCTCTATGGCTACACCTTC.

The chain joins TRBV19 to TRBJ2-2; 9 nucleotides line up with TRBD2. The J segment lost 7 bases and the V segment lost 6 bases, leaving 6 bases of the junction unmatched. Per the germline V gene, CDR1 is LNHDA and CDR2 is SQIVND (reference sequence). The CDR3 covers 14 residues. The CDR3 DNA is TGTGCCAGTAGGTTAGCGGGAGAAATCGGGGAGCTGTTTTTT. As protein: CASRLAGEIGELFF.

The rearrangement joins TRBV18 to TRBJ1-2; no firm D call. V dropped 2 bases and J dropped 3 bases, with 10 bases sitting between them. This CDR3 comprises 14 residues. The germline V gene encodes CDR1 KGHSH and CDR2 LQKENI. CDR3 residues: CASSPAWEDYGYTF. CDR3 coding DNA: TGTGCCAGCTCACCAGCTTGGGAGGACTATGGCTACACCTTC.